What follows describes a single T cell receptor (beta chain). As originally analysed: For nucleated cells, counts were estimated from reference gene primer amplification. Libraries were prepared by immunoSEQ multiplex PCR; TCRdb keeps only in-frame clonotypes and omits some of them. V and J calls and clone size are those listed in that table; D and trimming were worked out from the DNA. The repertoire consists of roughly 39,000 clones, with 79% occurring once and the leading ten covering 20% to 30%. This sample stems from a study of blood T cell repertoires in COVID-19. The CDR3 sequence is 14 residues long. V lost 0 bases to trimming and J lost 2 bases, with 8 bases between them. CDR1 is LGHNA and CDR2 is YNFKEQ in the germline V gene.

The sequencing sample was made of peripheral blood. The V gene is TRBV4-2, the J gene TRBJ2-7, with D uncertain. The sequence was collected from a man in his 70s with acute or convalescent COVID-19. The DNA for the CDR3 is TGTGCCAGCAGCCAAGATGTCGTAGCCTACGAGCAGTACTTC. Translation: CASSQDVVAYEQYF.